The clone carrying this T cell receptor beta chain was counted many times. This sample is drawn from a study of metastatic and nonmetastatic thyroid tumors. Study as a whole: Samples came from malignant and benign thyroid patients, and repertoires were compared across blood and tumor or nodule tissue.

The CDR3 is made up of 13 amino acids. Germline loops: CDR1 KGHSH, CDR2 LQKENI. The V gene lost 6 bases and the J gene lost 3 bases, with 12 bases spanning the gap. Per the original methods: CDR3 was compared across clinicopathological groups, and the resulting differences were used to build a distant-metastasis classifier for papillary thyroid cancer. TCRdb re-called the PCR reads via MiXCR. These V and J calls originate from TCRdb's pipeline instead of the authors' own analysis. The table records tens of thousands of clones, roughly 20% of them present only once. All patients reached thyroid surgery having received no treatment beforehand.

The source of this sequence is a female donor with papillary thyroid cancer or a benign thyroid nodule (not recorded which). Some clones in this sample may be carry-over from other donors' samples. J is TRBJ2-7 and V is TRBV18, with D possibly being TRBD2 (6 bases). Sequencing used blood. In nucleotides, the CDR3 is TGTGCCAGCTCGAGTGGGCGGGACTACGAGCAGTACTTC. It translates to CASSSGRDYEQYF.